The 20 T cell receptor beta chains presented below share a single source sample, sequenced in a study of blood T cell repertoires in COVID-19 (dated by TCRdb to about 2020). Library preparation was by the immunoSEQ multiplex PCR assay. In TCRdb, the immuneACCESS table is reduced to in-frame sequences with V and J assigned. These tables do not hold every clone; where another copy was compared, an unresolved V gene accounts for under half, and the others remain unexplained. This sample comprises 65,000 to 75,000 clones, about 80% of them detected only once. The ten largest make up about 5% of the sample. The sequenced sample was peripheral blood. These receptors all come from a woman aged 60-75 years with acute or convalescent COVID-19.

The chain joins TRBV18 to TRBJ2-7, with D perhaps TRBD2 (5 bases). Germline CDR1 is KGHSH and CDR2 is LQKENI. V was shortened by 3 bases and J by 2 bases, with 11 bases between the two germline ends. The CDR3 has 14 residues. CDR3 in DNA: TGTGCCAGCTCACCGCCCGGGAAGACCTACGAGCAGTACTTC. It encodes CASSPPGKTYEQYF.

The chain uses TRBV6-4 and TRBJ2-6; no reliable D call. The CDR3 extends over 15 amino acids. The germline V gene has CDR1 MRHNA and CDR2 SNTAGT. Between the trimmed V and J ends, which lost 2 bases and 2 bases, there was a span of 7 bases. This CDR3 is CASSDVSAGANVLTF. CDR3 bases: TGTGCCAGCAGTGACGTCTCCGCTGGGGCCAACGTCCTGACTTTC.

The chain employs TRBV24-1 and TRBJ2-3, with 8 bases fitting TRBD2. Trimming cost V 3 bases and J 5 bases; bases outside gene matches: 9. CDR1 and CDR2 (germline): KGHDR, SFDVKD. This CDR3 comprises 16 residues. For the CDR3, the DNA is TGTGCCACCAGTGATCGGACAGATCTAGCGGGAGATACGCAGTATTTT. It specifies CATSDRTDLAGDTQYF.

This chain joins TRBV5-1 and TRBJ2-7, with 15 bases identical to TRBD2. Per germline, CDR1 SGHRS and CDR2 YFSETQ. With 4 bases clipped from V and 6 bases from J, the junction kept 17 bases outside the gene matches. The CDR3 covers 19 residues. CDR3 sequence reads: CASSPGLAGGTPISAEQYF. The CDR3 bases are TGCGCCAGCAGCCCGGGACTAGCGGGGGGCACCCCTATCTCAGCCGAGCAGTACTTC.

The chain has TRBV18 and TRBJ1-1, with no clear D. The germline V gene has CDR1 KGHSH and CDR2 LQKENI. The CDR3 runs to 13 residues. The V end lost 4 bases, the J end lost 0 bases, and 6 bases lay between the germline ends. CDR3 coding DNA: TGTGCCAGCTCACAGGAGGTGAACACTGAAGCTTTCTTT. Amino acid sequence: CASSQEVNTEAFF.

The J gene is TRBJ2-5, the V gene TRBV5-1; the D gene is possibly TRBD1 (6 bases). CDR1 and CDR2 (germline): SGHRS, YFSETQ. V lost 0 bases, J lost 0 bases, and 9 bases lay in between. The CDR3 runs to 15 residues. In DNA, the CDR3 is TGCGCCAGCAGCTTGGAGGACAGATACCAAGAGACCCAGTACTTC. This sequence encodes CASSLEDRYQETQYF.

The chain carries TRBV6-5 and TRBJ1-2, with no clear D. The CDR3 contains 13 residues. In germline, CDR1 is MNHEY, CDR2 SVGAGI. The V and J ends lost 6 bases and 2 bases respectively, with 10 bases between them. The CDR3, as DNA: TGTGCCAGCAGACGGGCGGGCAACTATGGCTACACCTTC. This gives the protein CASRRAGNYGYTF.

The chain joins TRBV2 to TRBJ2-1; tentatively, D is TRBD1 (6 bases). Germline V gives CDR1 SNHLY, CDR2 FYNNEI. This CDR3 contains 16 residues. V lost 6 bases and J lost 9, with 24 bases in between. CDR3 amino acids: CASRADQGLLVVEQFF. DNA for the CDR3: TGTGCCAGCAGAGCCGATCAGGGGCTACTCGTAGTTGAGCAGTTCTTC.

The rearrangement links TRBV6-5 to TRBJ1-1; weak D call: TRBD1 (5 bases). Trimming left V 2 bases short and J 2 bases short, with 15 bases between. This CDR3 spans 16 amino acids. Germline CDR1 and CDR2: MNHEY and SVGAGI. The CDR3: CASSYGGVLRNTEAFF. CDR3 nucleotide sequence: TGTGCCAGCAGTTACGGAGGGGTTTTGAGAAACACTGAAGCTTTCTTT.

The chain combines TRBV25-1 with TRBJ1-1, with D unresolved. Germline CDR1 MGHDK, CDR2 SYGVNS. The V end lost 1 base, the J end lost 7 bases, and 13 bases lay between the germline ends. The CDR3 spans 14 residues. CDR3: CASSEWAGDNEAFF. DNA for the CDR3: TGTGCCAGCAGTGAATGGGCAGGCGACAATGAAGCTTTCTTT.

The chain is built from TRBV24-1 and TRBJ2-1; 11 bases are shared with TRBD2. V was pared by 1 base and J by 3 bases, with 7 bases of the junction left unmatched. The CDR3 runs 18 residues. Germline values: CDR1 KGHDR, CDR2 SFDVKD. Here the CDR3 reads CATSDLNLTSGSYNEQFF. The CDR3, as DNA: TGTGCCACCAGTGATTTAAACCTCACTAGCGGGAGCTACAATGAGCAGTTCTTC.

The V gene is TRBV6-5, the J gene TRBJ1-6; 8 nucleotides align to TRBD1. The ends lost 5 bases at V and 6 bases at J; junction bases unmatched: 3. The CDR3 is 14 amino acids. The germline V gene encodes CDR1 MNHEY and CDR2 SVGAGI. DNA for the CDR3: TGTGCCAGCAGTCGGACAGGGCGTAATTCACCCCTCCACTTT. It codes for CASSRTGRNSPLHF.

The CDR3, as DNA: TGTGCCTGGAGTTACCGGGACAGGGGGCTAAGAAGTTTGCGGAACACTGAAGCTTTCTTT. Its protein is CAWSYRDRGLRSLRNTEAFF. V gene TRBV30 combines with J gene TRBJ1-1, with 12 bases lining up with TRBD1. The ends lost 2 bases at V and 1 base at J; junction bases unmatched: 17. Per the germline V gene, CDR1 is GTSNPN and CDR2 is SVGIG (reference sequence). There are 20 residues in the CDR3. The variable domain in full, with the rest retrieved from reference TRBV30 and TRBJ1-1, is SQTIHQWPATLVQPVGSPLSLECTVEGTSNPNLYWYRQAAGRGLQLLFYSVGIGQISSEVPQNLSASRPQDRQFILSSKKLLLSDSGFYLCAWSYRDRGLRSLRNTEAFFGQGTRLTVV.

The rearrangement joins TRBV30 to TRBJ1-1; TRBD1 might be the D (6 bases). Trimming pared 4 bases from V and 6 bases from J, leaving 18 bases between. Per germline, CDR1 GTSNPN and CDR2 SVGIG (reference sequence). This CDR3 is built from 14 residues. CDR3 loop: CAWIPGHLSPEAFF. CDR3 nucleotides: TGTGCCTGGATTCCGGGACACCTTTCCCCTGAAGCTTTCTTT.

J is TRBJ2-3 and V is TRBV15, with 10 bases matching TRBD1. With V trimmed by 4 bases and J by 7 bases, 5 bases remained unmatched. The germline V gene has CDR1 LNHNV and CDR2 YYDKDF (reference sequence). This CDR3 spans 14 amino acids. In DNA form, the CDR3 reads TGTGCCACCAGCACAGACAGGGGGCGAAATACGCAGTATTTT. Translating gives CATSTDRGRNTQYF.

The J gene is TRBJ2-5, the V gene TRBV4-1, with D possibly TRBD2 on 6 matching bases. The CDR3 extends over 15 amino acids. CDR1 is MGHRA, CDR2 YSYEKL, per germline. The V end was cut by 1 base, the J end by 2 bases, with 11 bases between. For the CDR3, the DNA is TGCGCCAGCAGCCAAGGCGGGGTCCGACAAGAGACCCAGTACTTC. It specifies CASSQGGVRQETQYF.

The chain recombines TRBV6-1 with TRBJ2-1, with 8 bases identical to TRBD2. Trimming at V came to 2 bases and at J to 3 bases, leaving 9 bases not matched to a gene. Germline lookup yields CDR1 MNHNS and CDR2 SASEGT. This CDR3 is built from 17 residues. CDR3 sequence (DNA): TGTGCCAGCAGTGAACAGGGCGGGGGGCTCTTCTACAATGAGCAGTTCTTC. Translating it yields CASSEQGGGLFYNEQFF.

V is TRBV6-5 and J is TRBJ1-1; TRBD1 agrees at 7 bases. Germline V CDR1 and CDR2: MNHEY, SVGAGI. The CDR3 consists of 14 residues. V dropped 7 bases and J dropped 0; count of bases not matched to a gene: 5. The CDR3 reads CASTSGGLNTEAFF. CDR3 DNA: TGTGCCAGCACCTCAGGGGGGCTGAACACTGAAGCTTTCTTT.

This clone was found a few times. This rearrangement joins TRBV5-5 to TRBJ1-1; 10 bases are shared with TRBD1. Germline assignment: CDR1 SGHKS and CDR2 YYEKEE (reference sequence). The CDR3 is 14 amino acids. Trimming removed 0 bases from V and 7 bases from J; junction bases left unmatched: 3. CDR3 bases: TGTGCCAGCAGCTTGGGGGACAGGGGAGATGAAGCTTTCTTT. It specifies CASSLGDRGDEAFF.

This chain connects TRBV7-9 to TRBJ2-7; a weak D match, TRBD2 (5 bases). This CDR3 has 15 residues. The germline V gene encodes CDR1 SEHNR and CDR2 FQNEAQ (reference sequence). The ends were cut back, 2 bases at V and 1 base at J, with 12 bases in the middle. CDR3 protein: CASSLQEAFSYEQYF. For the CDR3, the DNA is TGTGCCAGCAGCTTACAGGAGGCGTTTTCCTACGAGCAGTACTTC.